These 21 T cell receptor beta chains came from one sample sequenced in a study of cytomegalovirus exposure and HLA in healthy donors. 13 Jbeta primers and 60 Vbeta primers were used for the PCR. TCRdb keeps only in-frame clones here, not all; method: immunoSEQ multiplex PCR. The sample yields about 110,000 clones, about 80% seen once. The specimen sequenced was PBMCs. The source is a young man in good health and CMV-seropositive.

The J gene is TRBJ2-3, the V gene TRBV7-2, with 9 bases identical to TRBD2. The germline CDR1 and CDR2 sequences are SGHTA and FQGNSA. CDR3 size: 19 residues. V shed 2 bases and J 0 bases; nucleotides not matched to a gene: 12. Here the CDR3 reads CASSLLTPLAGKSTDTQYF. The CDR3 DNA is TGTGCCAGCAGCTTACTGACCCCTCTAGCGGGGAAGAGCACAGATACGCAGTATTTT.

The chain carries TRBV7-9 and TRBJ2-7, with TRBD1 matching over 8 bases. With V trimmed by 3 bases and J by 2 bases, 9 bases remained unmatched. CDR1 and CDR2 from the germline V gene are SEHNR and FQNEAQ (reference sequence). The CDR3 is 16 amino acids. The CDR3 loop reads CASSLGPGGPTYEQYF. The CDR3 DNA sequence: TGTGCCAGCAGCTTGGGCCCAGGGGGCCCAACCTACGAGCAGTACTTC.

V is TRBV5-4 and J is TRBJ1-6, with 7 bases identical to TRBD1. Germline values: CDR1 SGHNT, CDR2 YYREEE (reference sequence). Germline trimming cut 3 bases from V and 7 bases from J; bases unmatched to any gene: 10. This CDR3 region has 16 residues. CDR3 amino acids: CASSSRTGGSNSPLHF. CDR3 DNA sequence: TGTGCCAGCAGCTCCCGGACAGGAGGATCGAATTCACCCCTCCACTTT. The whole variable domain, remainder taken from reference TRBV5-4 and TRBJ1-6, is ETGVTQSPTHLIKTRGQQVTLRCSSQSGHNTVSWYQQALGQGPQFIFQYYREEENGRGNFPPRFSGLQFPNYSSELNVNALELDDSALYLCASSSRTGGSNSPLHFGNGTRLTVT.

V and J are TRBV9 and TRBJ1-1; D is undetermined. CDR3 length: 13 residues. The V end was cut by 2 bases, the J end by 2 bases, with 7 bases between. CDR1 is SGDLS and CDR2 is YYNGEE in the germline V gene. The CDR3 region is CASSVGDNTEAFF. The CDR3 coding sequence is TGTGCCAGCAGCGTCGGGGATAACACTGAAGCTTTCTTT. The whole variable domain, filled in from reference TRBV9 and TRBJ1-1, reads DSGVTQTPKHLITATGQRVTLRCSPRSGDLSVYWYQQSLDQGLQFLIQYYNGEERAKGNILERFSAQQFPDLHSELNLSSLELGDSALYFCASSVGDNTEAFFGQGTRLTVV.

This clone was detected once. This chain joins TRBV6-1 and TRBJ1-1; perhaps TRBD1 as D (6 bases). Germline CDR1 and CDR2: MNHNS and SASEGT. The CDR3 sequence is 15 residues long. The V end was cut by 0 bases, the J end by 11 bases, with 19 bases between. CDR3: CASSEASRGGGEAFF. In DNA, the CDR3 is TGTGCCAGCAGTGAAGCCTCCAGGGGCGGGGGGGAGGCTTTCTTT.

In regard to this clone: One end of the junction is discordant with germline, which a read error may explain. V is TRBV7-2 and J is TRBJ2-4; TRBD2 might be the D (5 bases). The CDR3 covers 18 residues. Germline V gene lookup returns CDR1 SGHTA and CDR2 FQGNSA. CDR3 region: CASSLAEAFTLAKNSQYF. CDR3 sequence (DNA): TGTGCCAGCAGCTTAGCGGAGGCTTTTACTTTAGCCAAAAACAGTCAGTACTTC.

The rearrangement joins TRBV5-6 to TRBJ1-5; 7 nucleotides match TRBD1. Germline V gene data show CDR1 as SGHDT and CDR2 as YYEEEE. V was clipped by 5 bases and J by 7 bases; unmatched bases: 12. This CDR3 has 15 amino acids. CDR3: CASSSQGIVRQPQHF. The CDR3 region has the DNA TGTGCCAGCAGTTCACAGGGGATTGTGAGGCAGCCCCAGCATTTT. The variable domain in full, with the rest retrieved from reference TRBV5-6 and TRBJ1-5, is DAGVTQSPTHLIKTRGQQVTLRCSPKSGHDTVSWYQQALGQGPQFIFQYYEEEERQRGNFPDRFSGHQFPNYSSELNVNALLLGDSALYLCASSSQGIVRQPQHFGDGTRLSIL.

This chain links TRBV7-3 with TRBJ2-7, with 12 bases lining up with TRBD2. This CDR3 spans 17 amino acids. V lost 6 bases to trimming and J lost 0 bases; unmatched junction nucleotides: 9. Germline V CDR1 and CDR2: SGHTA, FQGTGA. CDR3 nucleotide sequence: TGTGCCAGCAGTCCTGGACTAGCGGGGCTAAGCTCCTACGAGCAGTACTTC. Amino acid sequence: CASSPGLAGLSSYEQYF.

This chain connects TRBV5-8 to TRBJ1-2; tentative D call: TRBD1 (6 bases). V gave up 3 bases and J gave up 6 bases, with 15 bases separating them. This CDR3 is built from 14 residues. From germline, CDR1 is SGHTS and CDR2 YDEGEE. For the CDR3, the DNA is TGTGCCAGCAGCTCCCGGGGGGGGCGACATGGCTACACCTTC. Protein product: CASSSRGGRHGYTF. Using reference TRBV5-8 and TRBJ1-2 for the parts outside the CDR3, the full variable domain is EAGVTQSPTHLIKTRGQQATLRCSPISGHTSVYWYQQALGLGLQFLLWYDEGEERNRGNFPPRFSGRQFPNYSSELNVNALELEDSALYLCASSSRGGRHGYTFGSGTRLTVV.

The chain employs TRBV6-4 and TRBJ1-1; 7 nucleotides align to TRBD1. CDR1 is MRHNA and CDR2 is SNTAGT in the germline V gene. CDR3 length: 15 residues. The V gene end was trimmed by 0 bases and the J gene end by 8 bases; junction bases not matched to a gene: 9. Here the CDR3 reads CASSDSITGATEAFF. The CDR3 DNA reads TGTGCCAGCAGTGACTCGATTACAGGGGCTACCGAAGCTTTCTTT.

The chain recombines TRBV19 with TRBJ1-5; 7 bases match TRBD1. The CDR3 is made up of 12 amino acids. Trimming removed 5 bases from V and 9 bases from J; junction bases left unmatched: 4. Germline V gene sequence: CDR1 LNHDA, CDR2 SQIVND (reference sequence). This CDR3 is CASSPRTGPQHF. In DNA, the CDR3 is TGTGCCAGTAGTCCTAGGACAGGGCCCCAGCATTTT.

The chain has TRBV19 and TRBJ1-5; 9 nucleotides agree with TRBD1. V shed 3 bases, J shed 0 bases, and the junction held 6 bases outside the gene matches. Germline assignment: CDR1 LNHDA and CDR2 SQIVND (reference sequence). CDR3 length: 17 amino acids. Here the CDR3 reads CASSIRTGEYSNQPQHF. The CDR3 DNA sequence: TGTGCCAGTAGTATCCGGACAGGGGAATATAGCAATCAGCCCCAGCATTTT.

V and J are TRBV7-8 and TRBJ2-7; perhaps TRBD1 as D (6 bases). The V end lost 4 bases, the J end lost 2 bases, and 9 bases lay between the germline ends. This CDR3 spans 13 amino acids. CDR1 and CDR2 (germline): SGHVS, FQNEAQ. The CDR3 loop reads CASSSTGAYEQYF. Here the CDR3 DNA reads TGTGCCAGCAGCTCGACAGGTGCCTACGAGCAGTACTTC.

This clone was picked up a small number of times. This chain joins TRBV13 and TRBJ2-7; D is undetermined. In germline, CDR1 is PRHDT, CDR2 FYEKMQ (reference sequence). The CDR3 has 13 amino acids. The V end lost 2 bases, the J end lost 2 bases, and 7 bases lay between the germline ends. The DNA of the CDR3 is TGTGCCAGCAGCTTACTCTCTACCTACGAGCAGTACTTC. Protein sequence: CASSLLSTYEQYF.

This chain uses TRBV2 with TRBJ2-7; D may be TRBD2 (5 bases). V lost 4 bases to trimming and J lost 6 bases, with 10 bases between them. The CDR3 has 12 residues. CDR1 and CDR2 (germline): SNHLY, FYNNEI. CDR3 nucleotides: TGTGCCAGCAGTGGGGAAGGAGGCGAGCAGTACTTC. Translating it yields CASSGEGGEQYF.

The chain recombines TRBV19 with TRBJ1-1; TRBD1 matches 11 bases. This CDR3 has 14 residues. The V segment lost 5 bases and the J segment 8 bases; nucleotides outside the gene matches: 7. The germline V gene encodes CDR1 LNHDA and CDR2 SQIVND (reference sequence). The chain's CDR3 is CASSRTGGDPEAFF. The DNA for the CDR3 is TGTGCCAGTAGTCGGACAGGGGGCGACCCGGAAGCTTTCTTT.

V and J are TRBV6-1 and TRBJ2-7; D is uncertain. The CDR3 runs to 14 residues. Trimming left V 5 bases short and J 1 base short, with 12 bases between. In germline, CDR1 is MNHNS, CDR2 SASEGT. CDR3 DNA: TGTGCCAGCAGTCCTACCACCGGGTCCTACGAGCAGTACTTC. This encodes CASSPTTGSYEQYF.

The chain uses TRBV6-4 and TRBJ2-2; D remains ambiguous. The CDR3 is 13 amino acids. Germline CDR1 MRHNA, CDR2 SNTAGT. V was trimmed by 4 bases and J by 1 base, leaving 4 bases between them. The CDR3 region is CASSAGNTGELFF. DNA for the CDR3: TGTGCCAGCAGTGCAGGGAACACCGGGGAGCTGTTTTTT.

This chain joins TRBV9 and TRBJ1-1, with 8 bases fitting TRBD1. Germline assignment: CDR1 SGDLS and CDR2 YYNGEE. The CDR3 consists of 13 residues. The J segment lost 5 bases and the V segment lost 3 bases, leaving 3 bases of the junction unmatched. The DNA of the CDR3 is TGTGCCAGCAGCGGACAGGGGAGGACTGAAGCTTTCTTT. Translation: CASSGQGRTEAFF.

J is TRBJ2-5 and V is TRBV2; D might be TRBD2 (6 bases). Trimming stripped 6 bases from V and 5 bases from J, with 13 bases between. CDR3 length equals 13 residues. Germline V gene lookup returns CDR1 SNHLY and CDR2 FYNNEI. The CDR3 here is CASRDGGVETQYF. DNA of the CDR3: TGTGCCAGCAGGGACGGCGGGGTGGAGACCCAGTACTTC.

The chain is built from TRBV11-2 and TRBJ2-2; 7 bases align to TRBD2. This CDR3 comprises 16 residues. The V segment lost 0 bases and the J segment 5 bases; nucleotides outside the gene matches: 6. Germline V lookup: CDR1 SGHAT, CDR2 FQNNGV. In DNA, the CDR3 is TGTGCCAGCAGCTTAGAGCGGCAGGGAGGGACCGGGGAGCTGTTTTTT. As protein: CASSLERQGGTGELFF.